Below, one TCR beta chain is given with its context. As yet, its antigen is unknown. Other DNA sequences of this sample code for an identical CDR3. Terminally differentiated effector memory CD45RA+ cells were excluded by CCR7 positive selection of CD45RO-negative cells. HIV-negative, healthy adults without recent acute infections or vaccinations were the donors. This sample was included in a study of shared clonotypes between healthy human individuals. Findings and limits, study-wide: In a handful of donors, around 5.5% of naive CD4 clonotypes appeared in common. Larger estimated richness was generally seen in naive subsets than in memory subsets.

Sequencing was performed with immunoSEQ multiplex PCR; in TCRdb, only in-frame clones are kept and a portion is missing. The sample shows roughly 2.1 million clones, about 92% of them seen only once. Sequenced input: naive CD8+ T cells from PBMCs. The origin of this receptor is a man aged 18 to 30 in good health. Some clones in this sample may be carry-over from other donors' samples.

CDR3 sequence (DNA): TGTGCCAGCAGTTTAATTGGGACTGAAGCTTTCTTT. Protein product: CASSLIGTEAFF. This chain uses TRBV28 with TRBJ1-1; D gene uncertain. This CDR3 spans 12 amino acids. V was shortened by 2 bases and J by 5 bases, with 6 bases between the two germline ends. The V gene's germline CDR1 is MDHEN and CDR2 SYDVKM.